This T cell receptor beta chain came from a study of T and B cells in COVID-19 patients. Study-wide findings and caveats: Clonality of TRB repertoires was high in active COVID-19; recovery brought above-healthy diversity and richness. No sequencing was yet done of CD4+, regulatory or CD8+ subsets, or of SARS-CoV-2-responsive or tetramer+ sorted cells. The recovered cohort had about 2,300 exclusive TCR clusters, including roughly 28 low generation probability clusters. Symptomatic-phase blood samples from mildly ill patients and early samples from severe cases were scarce.

From blood, roughly 240-550 ng of genomic DNA served as TRB template. Per the germline V gene, CDR1 is SGHNT and CDR2 is YYREEE (reference sequence). The CDR3 contains 14 residues. Trimming stripped 4 bases from V and 4 bases from J, with 14 bases between. By sample share, this clonotype is medium-sized. Its antigen is undetermined. Multiplex PCR with BIOMED2 TRB-A/B primer pools amplified TRB rearrangements. TCRdb reanalysed the multiplex PCR reads using MiXCR and keeps one entry per CDR3 protein. This sample yields under 6,000 distinct CDR3 sequences, of which around a quarter are seen a single time; 5.4% belongs to the top ten.

The receptor's source is a human donor with active COVID-19. The sequenced sample was blood. The V gene is TRBV5-4, the J gene TRBJ2-5; TRBD1 might be the D (5 bases). CDR3 residues: CASSVDSQGETQYF. DNA of the CDR3: TGTGCCAGCAGCGTCGACTCGCAGGGAGAGACCCAGTACTTC. The entire variable domain, with the rest obtained from reference TRBV5-4 and TRBJ2-5, is as follows: ETGVTQSPTHLIKTRGQQVTLRCSSQSGHNTVSWYQQALGQGPQFIFQYYREEENGRGNFPPRFSGLQFPNYSSELNVNALELDDSALYLCASSVDSQGETQYFGPGTRLLVL.